This T cell receptor beta chain was profiled in a study of beta chain features in type 1 diabetes. Study-wide points: TCRB CDR3 length was moderately but significantly reduced in all four CD4+ subsets of Type 1 diabetes patients.

The isolated RNA, all of it, was reverse transcribed, so expressed TCRB transcripts were what got sequenced. Libraries were prepared by immunoSEQ multiplex PCR; TCRdb keeps only in-frame clonotypes and omits some of them. The data contain under 800,000 clones, around 16% of them seen just once; the ten biggest clones take up under 0.095%. This clone has a count of ten or more. Its antigen remains unknown. The CDR3 extends over 14 amino acids. Trimming pared 4 bases from V and 4 bases from J, leaving 13 bases between. Germline loops: CDR1 SGHNT, CDR2 YYREEE (reference sequence). The sequence came from a young man in good health. Material: naive CD4+ T cells from blood. The gene calls are TRBV5-4 and TRBJ2-3; tentatively, D is TRBD1 (5 bases). The CDR3 DNA sequence: TGTGCCAGCAGCGACAAGCAGGGTTCAGATACGCAGTATTTT. This gives the protein CASSDKQGSDTQYF.